What follows are 19 T cell receptor beta chains derived from one specimen sequenced in a study of control samples from healthy donors and cancer patients (dated by TCRdb to 2018 to 2020). The library was made by the immunoSEQ multiplex PCR assay. Drawn from immuneACCESS, this table holds only the in-frame rearrangements with V and J called that TCRdb kept. Clones are partly lost; checked studies trace under half to an unresolved V gene and leave the rest unexplained. In this sample the table shows tens of thousands of clones, roughly 95% of which occur a single time. 6.6% of the sample is taken by the ten largest. The sequencing sample was made of blood. The receptors come from a man aged 55-75 years in good health.

This rearrangement joins TRBV19 to TRBJ2-7; 7 positions agree with TRBD1. This CDR3 has 15 residues. CDR1 and CDR2 from the germline V gene are LNHDA and SQIVND (reference sequence). V trimming: 11 bases; J trimming: 4 bases; junction bases outside the gene matches: 17. The CDR3 sequence: CASAPYRGPYYEQYF. In nucleotides, the CDR3 is TGTGCCTCCGCCCCTTACAGGGGCCCTTATTACGAGCAGTACTTC.

The chain has TRBV19 and TRBJ1-5, with 10 bases aligning to TRBD1. Germline V CDR1 and CDR2: LNHDA, SQIVND (reference sequence). This CDR3 region has 14 residues. With V trimmed by 7 bases and J by 5 bases, 5 bases remained unmatched. The DNA of the CDR3 is TGTGCCAGTACCCCGACAGGGGGCTATCAGCCCCAGCATTTT. Its protein product is CASTPTGGYQPQHF.

The rearrangement uses TRBV6-6 and TRBJ1-2; the D is unclear. The V gene lost 2 bases and the J gene lost 7 bases, with 14 bases spanning the gap. CDR3 length: 14 residues. Germline assignment: CDR1 MNHNY and CDR2 SVGAGI (reference sequence). CDR3 bases: TGTGCCAGCAGTTACACAGCGGGCGTCGGTGGCTACACCTTC. Protein: CASSYTAGVGGYTF.

V is TRBV3-1 (or the pseudogene TRBV3-2) and J is TRBJ1-2; no clear D. Trimming left V 0 bases short and J 7 bases short, with 12 bases between. The CDR3 covers 14 residues. Germline CDR1 reads LGHDT; CDR2 reads YNNKEL (reference sequence). The CDR3 is CASSQDGRWSGYTF. The CDR3 region has the DNA TGTGCCAGCAGCCAAGATGGAAGGTGGTCTGGCTACACCTTC.

The rearrangement links TRBV5-4 to TRBJ1-4, with 8 bases that match TRBD1. V lost 2 bases, J lost 5 bases, and 5 bases stayed unmatched. Germline V gene sequence: CDR1 SGHNT, CDR2 YYREEE (reference sequence). The CDR3 loop spans 15 amino acids. CDR3 nucleotide sequence: TGTGCCAGCAGCTTCCGGGCAGGGGGCAATGAAAAACTGTTTTTT. Protein product: CASSFRAGGNEKLFF.

The gene calls are TRBV6-2 or TRBV6-3 and TRBJ1-6, with D unresolved. Per the germline V gene, CDR1 is MNHEY and CDR2 is SVGEGT. Deletions cut 2 bases from V and 6 bases from J, with 11 bases between. This CDR3 is 15 amino acids long. The CDR3 DNA follows: TGTGCCAGCAGTTACACGGGAGTAATTAATTCACCCCTCCACTTT. It yields the protein CASSYTGVINSPLHF.

A single count supports this clone. The gene calls are TRBV3-1 (or the pseudogene TRBV3-2) and TRBJ2-7; 11 bases map to TRBD2. The CDR3 loop spans 15 amino acids. The J segment lost 4 bases and the V segment lost 4 bases, leaving 6 bases of the junction unmatched. CDR1 and CDR2 from the germline V gene are LGHDT and YNNKEL (reference sequence). In nucleotides, the CDR3 is TGTGCCAGCAGCCCTGGCGCTAGCGGGGGGTACGAGCAGTACTTC. Translation gives CASSPGASGGYEQYF.

V gene TRBV21-1 combines with J gene TRBJ2-2. TRBV21-1 is described as a pseudogene. The CDR3 has 17 amino acids. The chain's CDR3 is CASSKEGRGANTGELFF. CDR3 in DNA: TGTGCCAGCAGCAAAGAGGGAAGAGGGGCGAACACCGGGGAGCTGTTTTTT.

The V and J genes are TRBV25-1 and TRBJ2-3; D is ambiguous. V was pared by 5 bases and J by 0 bases, with 3 bases between. CDR1 is MGHDK, CDR2 SYGVNS, per germline. The CDR3 is made up of 12 amino acids. CDR3 region: CASSISTDTQYF. CDR3 coding DNA: TGTGCCAGCAGTATTAGCACAGATACGCAGTATTTT.

The chain employs TRBV6-5 and TRBJ2-1; D gene ambiguous. The CDR3 length is 14 residues. With 4 bases removed from V and 0 bases from J, the gap between germline ends came to 7 bases. Germline CDR1 MNHEY, CDR2 SVGAGI. This CDR3 is CASSLLASYNEQFF. CDR3 nucleotide sequence: TGTGCCAGCAGTTTACTGGCCTCCTACAATGAGCAGTTCTTC.

The chain links TRBV9 to TRBJ2-1, with 9 bases that match TRBD1. This CDR3 is built from 15 residues. Trimming removed 4 bases from V and 8 bases from J; junction bases left unmatched: 10. The V gene's germline CDR1 is SGDLS and CDR2 YYNGEE. DNA for the CDR3: TGTGCCAGCAGCCGCAAGGGACAGGGTGGCGATGAGCAGTTCTTC. This sequence encodes CASSRKGQGGDEQFF.

This chain links TRBV6-5 with TRBJ1-2; TRBD1 matches 9 bases. Germline CDR1 and CDR2: MNHEY and SVGAGI. The CDR3 runs 16 residues. V shed 4 bases and J 8 bases; nucleotides not matched to a gene: 14. For the CDR3, the DNA is TGTGCCAGCAGTTTGTTTTCCCCCACAGGGGGCATCGGCTACACCTTC. Protein sequence: CASSLFSPTGGIGYTF.

This rearrangement joins TRBV7-2 to TRBJ2-1; D gene unclear. Trimming removed 2 bases from V and 0 bases from J, with 8 bases in between. Germline-derived CDR1 and CDR2 are SGHTA and FQGNSA. The CDR3 consists of 15 residues. The CDR3 here is CASSLRPNSYNEQFF. As DNA, the CDR3 is TGTGCCAGCAGCTTACGACCTAACTCCTACAATGAGCAGTTCTTC.

The chain employs TRBV7-2 and TRBJ2-4; 8 bases agree with TRBD1. This CDR3 is 14 amino acids long. Germline trimming cut 5 bases from V and 3 bases from J; bases unmatched to any gene: 3. Looked up from germline, CDR1 is SGHTA and CDR2 is FQGNSA. CDR3 DNA sequence: TGTGCCAGCAGCACCACAGGGGGCAAAAACATTCAGTACTTC. Amino acids: CASSTTGGKNIQYF.

This clone was picked up a small number of times. The chain carries TRBV7-2 and TRBJ1-6; D not certain. This CDR3 region has 14 residues. Trimming took 5 bases from V and 8 from J, leaving 13 bases between them. CDR1 SGHTA and CDR2 FQGNSA come from the germline V gene. CDR3 sequence: CASSRAVPDSPLHF. The DNA of the CDR3 is TGTGCCAGCAGCCGCGCCGTACCCGATTCACCCCTCCACTTT.

The V and J genes are TRBV6-6 and TRBJ1-6, with D maybe TRBD1 (6 bases). This CDR3 is 16 amino acids long. V lost 5 bases and J 2 bases, leaving 13 bases between the germline ends. Germline V gene lookup returns CDR1 MNHNY and CDR2 SVGAGI (reference sequence). This chain's CDR3 is CASSVQGNTYNSPLHF. The CDR3 bases are TGTGCCAGCAGTGTACAGGGTAACACCTATAATTCACCCCTCCACTTT.

About this clone itself: The junction differs from germline at one of its ends, possibly a read error. This chain connects TRBV3-1 (or the pseudogene TRBV3-2) to TRBJ2-5, with 9 bases identical to TRBD2. The CDR3 runs to 15 residues. Germline V gene sequence: CDR1 LGHDT, CDR2 YNNKEL (reference sequence). The CDR3 DNA follows: TGTACCAGCAGCCCAGGACTAGCGCGACAAGAGACCCAGTACTTC. Translation: CTSSPGLARQETQYF.

This chain joins TRBV5-1 and TRBJ2-1; no firm D call. Trimming cost V 0 bases and J 8 bases, with 9 bases left between them. Germline CDR1 is SGHRS and CDR2 is YFSETQ. The CDR3 has 13 amino acids. CDR3 in amino acids: CASSLGRTDEQFF. CDR3 DNA: TGCGCCAGCAGCTTGGGCAGAACGGATGAGCAGTTCTTC.

The CDR3: CASRGQGDQPQHF. The CDR3, as DNA: TGTGCCAGCCGGGGACAGGGCGATCAGCCCCAGCATTTT. The V and J genes are TRBV7-8 and TRBJ1-5; the match to TRBD1 covers 9 bases. The germline V gene encodes CDR1 SGHVS and CDR2 FQNEAQ. V lost 8 bases to trimming and J lost 5 bases; unmatched junction nucleotides: 4. CDR3 length: 13 amino acids.